The entry below gives a single TCR beta chain sequence along with its context. Authors' processing steps: Nucleated cell number was recorded as an estimate derived from reference gene primer amplification. Sequenced by immunoSEQ multiplex PCR; TCRdb stores in-frame clones only, minus some. That table gives V, J and clone size, and the DNA gave D and trimming. Among about 88,000 clones listed, 90% were seen once. This entry comes from a study of blood T cell repertoires in COVID-19. Overall study context: Sites in the United States, Italy and Spain provided acute and convalescent COVID-19 samples. From T cells, B-cell-depleted T cells, or PBMCs came the material, which was cDNA or gDNA.

V was clipped by 1 base and J by 2 bases, with 16 bases between them. CDR1 is LGHNA and CDR2 is YSLEER in the germline V gene. The CDR3 totals 17 residues. The gene calls are TRBV4-3 and TRBJ2-3; no reliable D call. This sequence was found in a man in his sixties with acute or convalescent COVID-19. The source material was peripheral blood. In nucleotides, the CDR3 is TGCGCCAGCAGCCAAGCTGGCAGGCAATCCCCCACAGATACGCAGTATTTT. As protein: CASSQAGRQSPTDTQYF.